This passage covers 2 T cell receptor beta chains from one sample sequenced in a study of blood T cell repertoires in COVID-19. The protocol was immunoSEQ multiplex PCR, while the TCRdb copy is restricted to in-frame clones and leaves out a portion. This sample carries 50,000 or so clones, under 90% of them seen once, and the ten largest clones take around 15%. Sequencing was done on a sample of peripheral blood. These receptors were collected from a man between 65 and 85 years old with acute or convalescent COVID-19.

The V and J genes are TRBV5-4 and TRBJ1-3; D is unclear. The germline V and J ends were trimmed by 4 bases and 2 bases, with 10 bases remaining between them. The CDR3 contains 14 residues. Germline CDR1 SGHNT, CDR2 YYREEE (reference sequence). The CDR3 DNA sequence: TGTGCCAGCAGCCTGTTGGCCCCTGGAAACACCATATATTTT. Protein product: CASSLLAPGNTIYF.

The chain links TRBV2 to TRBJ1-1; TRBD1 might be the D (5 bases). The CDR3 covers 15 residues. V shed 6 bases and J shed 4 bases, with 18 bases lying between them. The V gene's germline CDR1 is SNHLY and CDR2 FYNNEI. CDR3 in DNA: TGTGCCAGCAGCGACACCTTCCGGGGGTCCACTGAAGCTTTCTTT. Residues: CASSDTFRGSTEAFF. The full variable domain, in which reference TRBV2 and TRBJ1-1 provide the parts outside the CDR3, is EPEVTQTPSHQVTQMGQEVILRCVPISNHLYFYWYRQILGQKVEFLVSFYNNEISEKSEIFDDQFSVERPDGSNFTLKIRSTKLEDSAMYFCASSDTFRGSTEAFFGQGTRLTVV.